Below are 17 T cell receptor beta chains sequenced from a single sample in a study of T-cell reconstitution after alpha-beta-depleted transplantation in children. Unique molecular identifiers were incorporated when the TCRbeta library was constructed. MiXCR was run by TCRdb on the PCR reads, yielding one entry per CDR3 protein. This sample has roughly 100,000 distinct CDR3 sequences; around 5.9% occur once, and the top ten carry around 5.6%. Source: PBMCs, mostly from graft donor cells, taken 60 days after TCRalphabeta/CD19-depleted stem cell transplant. The receptors derive from a female patient between 2 and 15 years old who had a stem cell transplant for Fanconi anemia, so the T cells may come from the graft donor.

This clonotype was seen more than once but under ten times. The gene calls are TRBV20-1 and TRBJ2-1, with D possibly TRBD1 on 7 matching bases. CDR1 DFQATT and CDR2 SNEGSKA come from the germline V gene (reference sequence). The CDR3 has 13 residues. The V end lost 8 bases, the J end lost 4 bases, and 15 bases lay between the germline ends. The CDR3: CSWRGRSYNEQFF. CDR3 DNA sequence: TGCAGTTGGAGGGGGCGAAGTTACAATGAGCAGTTCTTC.

The rearrangement uses TRBV28 and TRBJ2-7, with 9 bases identical to TRBD1. The J segment lost 4 bases and the V segment lost 3 bases, leaving 4 bases of the junction unmatched. The CDR3 contains 14 residues. CDR1 is MDHEN and CDR2 is SYDVKM in the germline V gene. CDR3 residues: CASSFLQGAYEQYF. The CDR3 coding sequence is TGTGCCAGCAGTTTTCTACAGGGGGCTTACGAGCAGTACTTC.

This clonotype has at least ten counts. J is TRBJ1-5 and V is TRBV10-2; 8 bases agree with TRBD1. This CDR3 comprises 14 residues. Unmatched junction bases numbered 9, after V lost 10 bases and J lost 4 bases. From germline, CDR1 is WSHSY and CDR2 SAAADI. CDR3 nucleotides: TGCGCCACCAGAGACAGGGGAAGGAATCAGCCCCAGCATTTT. Protein: CATRDRGRNQPQHF.

The chain recombines TRBV11-2 with TRBJ2-5; no definite D call. Trimming took 3 bases from V and 3 from J, leaving 11 bases between them. The CDR3 sequence is 14 residues long. Germline V gene lookup returns CDR1 SGHAT and CDR2 FQNNGV. The CDR3 DNA sequence: TGTGCCAGCAGCTTCCCCGGGCTTGAAGAGACCCAGTACTTC. It specifies CASSFPGLEETQYF.

This clonotype was seen at least ten times. This rearrangement joins TRBV5-1 to TRBJ2-1; 7 bases fit TRBD2. Germline CDR1 is SGHRS and CDR2 is YFSETQ. This CDR3 is 15 amino acids long. V gave up 3 bases and J gave up 0 bases; unmatched junction bases: 3. CDR3 in amino acids: CASSSGTNSYNEQFF. In DNA, the CDR3 is TGCGCCAGCAGCTCCGGGACTAACTCCTACAATGAGCAGTTCTTC.

This clonotype was seen ten or more times. V gene TRBV28 combines with J gene TRBJ2-7; no clear D gene. The CDR3 runs 11 residues. Germline V gene sequence: CDR1 MDHEN, CDR2 SYDVKM. Trimming removed 10 bases at V and 1 base at J, with 8 bases between. Here the CDR3 reads CATYNSYEQYF. Written as DNA, the CDR3 is TGTGCCACCTATAATTCCTACGAGCAGTACTTC.

This clonotype was detected only a few times. The chain uses TRBV7-9 and TRBJ1-3, with D possibly being TRBD1 (6 bases). Germline-derived CDR1 and CDR2 are SEHNR and FQNEAQ (reference sequence). Trimming shortened V by 4 bases and J by 4 bases, and 11 bases separated the two germline ends. The CDR3 is 14 amino acids. The CDR3 sequence: CASSSGVAGNTIYF. The CDR3 DNA follows: TGTGCCAGCAGCTCAGGGGTAGCAGGAAACACCATATATTTT.

This clonotype occurred many times. V and J are TRBV29-1 and TRBJ2-5, with D possibly matching TRBD2 (5 bases). The CDR3 contains 14 residues. The germline V gene encodes CDR1 SQVTM and CDR2 ANQGSEA. Trimming shortened V by 3 bases and J by 0 bases, and 11 bases separated the two germline ends. Written as DNA, the CDR3 is TGCAGCGTTGACCGGGAAGGCCACCAAGAGACCCAGTACTTC. It translates to CSVDREGHQETQYF.

This clonotype was detected a few times. This chain links TRBV20-1 with TRBJ2-5, with D unclear. V shed 7 bases and J shed 2 bases, with 14 bases lying between them. Germline V gene lookup returns CDR1 DFQATT and CDR2 SNEGSKA (reference sequence). The CDR3 has 13 residues. The CDR3 sequence: CSGRDWSQETQYF. In DNA, the CDR3 is TGCAGTGGGAGAGACTGGAGTCAAGAGACCCAGTACTTC.

This rearrangement joins TRBV28 to TRBJ1-3, with D unclear. The CDR3 sequence is 15 residues long. Germline V CDR1 and CDR2: MDHEN, SYDVKM. V gave up 6 bases and J gave up 6 bases, with 18 bases separating them. The CDR3 bases are TGTGCCAGCAGACCGGCCCGGGGTTGGGAAAACACCATATATTTT. Amino acids: CASRPARGWENTIYF. Full variable domain (rest looked up from reference TRBV28 and TRBJ1-3): DVKVTQSSRYLVKRTGEKVFLECVQDMDHENMFWYRQDPGLGLRLIYFSYDVKMKEKGDIPEGYSVSREKKERFSLILESASTNQTSMYLCASRPARGWENTIYFGEGSWLTVV.

V is TRBV10-3 and J is TRBJ2-5, with D unresolved. CDR1 and CDR2 (germline): ENHRY, SYGVKD. The CDR3 totals 11 residues. V lost 0 bases to trimming and J lost 7 bases, with 3 bases between them. CDR3 coding DNA: TGTGCCATCAGTGAGTCAGGGACCCAGTACTTC. It translates to CAISESGTQYF.

This clonotype was observed at least ten times. The genes are TRBV28 and TRBJ2-3; a possible D gene is TRBD2 (5 bases). The germline V gene encodes CDR1 MDHEN and CDR2 SYDVKM. This CDR3 region has 18 residues. V was shortened by 5 bases and J by 0 bases, with 21 bases between the two germline ends. The CDR3 reads CASSPHWRLWDSTDTQYF. The CDR3, as DNA: TGTGCCAGCAGTCCCCACTGGAGGCTGTGGGATAGCACAGATACGCAGTATTTT.

In its sample, this clonotype was seen many times. The V gene is TRBV12-3 or TRBV12-4, the J gene TRBJ2-1; no reliable D call. The CDR3 loop spans 15 amino acids. V lost 3 bases and J lost 0, with 9 bases in between. The CDR3 loop is CASSLFRSSYNEQFF. The CDR3 nucleotides read TGTGCCAGCAGTTTGTTTCGCAGCTCCTACAATGAGCAGTTCTTC.

This clonotype was seen a handful of times. This chain links TRBV12-2 with TRBJ1-1; the table gives TRBD1 as D, unverified against the DNA. TRBV12-2 is a recognized pseudogene. This CDR3 contains 17 residues. Written as DNA, the CDR3 is TGTGCAAGTCGCTTAGATAAAACAAGAGGACAGAACACTGAAGCTTTCTTT. It is translated as CASRLDKTRGQNTEAFF.

Turning to this clonotype: This may be a read error: a much more frequent sequence differs by one nucleotide. The chain joins TRBV10-3 to TRBJ2-6; TRBD1 aligns across 8 bases. Germline CDR1 is ENHRY and CDR2 is SYGVKD. The CDR3 consists of 18 residues. V lost 3 bases to trimming and J lost 2 bases; unmatched junction nucleotides: 9. The chain's CDR3 is CAISDRTGRGPGANVLTF. For the CDR3, the DNA is TGTGCCATCAGTGATCGGACAGGGAGAGGCCCTGGGGCCAACGTCCTGACTTTC.

This clonotype qualifies as medium-sized (0.01 to 0.1%). This chain joins TRBV2 and TRBJ2-3; D possibly corresponds to TRBD1 (5 bases). This CDR3 is built from 15 residues. V was pared by 5 bases and J by 2 bases, with 14 bases between. Germline-derived CDR1 and CDR2 are SNHLY and FYNNEI. CDR3 protein: CASSRWTTPTDTQYF. In DNA form, the CDR3 reads TGTGCCAGCAGTCGGTGGACAACCCCCACAGATACGCAGTATTTT.

The sample holds many counts of this clonotype. The V call is TRBV5-1, the J call TRBJ2-1; D might be TRBD2 (7 bases). CDR1 SGHRS and CDR2 YFSETQ come from the germline V gene. The V gene lost 2 bases and the J gene lost 4 bases, with 25 bases spanning the gap. The CDR3 extends over 19 amino acids. CDR3 region: CASSFPQTGRTRGYNEQFF. In DNA, the CDR3 is TGCGCCAGCAGCTTCCCTCAGACAGGAAGGACTAGGGGTTACAATGAGCAGTTCTTC. Based on the CDR3 plus reference TRBV5-1 and TRBJ2-1, the full variable domain is KAGVTQTPRYLIKTRGQQVTLSCSPISGHRSVSWYQQTPGQGLQFLFEYFSETQRNKGNFPGRFSGRQFSNSRSEMNVSTLELGDSALYLCASSFPQTGRTRGYNEQFFGPGTRLTVL.